This T cell receptor beta chain derives from a study of blood T cell repertoires in COVID-19. Overall study context: COVID-19 samples collected from the United States, Italy and Spain covered acute and convalescent phases. Sample material is recorded as cDNA or gDNA derived from T cells, B-cell-depleted T cells, or PBMCs.

As handled by the study authors: Amplification with reference gene primers provided the estimates of nucleated cell counts. Data came from immunoSEQ multiplex PCR; TCRdb stores just in-frame clones and leaves some out. The DNA was the basis for D and trimming; V, J and clone size are from that table. The sample shows roughly 260,000 clones, roughly 86% of them seen only once. This CDR3 is built from 13 residues. This TCR was recovered from a man in his forties who had recovered from COVID-19. The specimen was peripheral blood. This chain uses TRBV1 with TRBJ2-1; whether TRBD2, the table's D call, matches the DNA was not checked. TRBV1 is assigned pseudogene status. The CDR3 DNA reads as TGCACCAGCAGCCTAATACCTAGCAATGAGCAGTTCTTC. This encodes CTSSLIPSNEQFF.